This T cell receptor (beta chain) is from a study of T-cell reconstitution after alpha-beta-depleted transplantation in children. Germline V lookup: CDR1 SGHAT, CDR2 FQNNGV. V lost 4 bases, J lost 0 bases, and 9 bases lay in between. The CDR3 spans 14 residues. Preparation of the TCRbeta library involved a method that used unique molecular identifiers. One entry per CDR3 protein, called by TCRdb with MiXCR from the PCR reads. The table lists hundreds of thousands of distinct CDR3 sequences, 16% of them singletons. This receptor was taken from a human donor who donated a stem cell graft to a child with acute myeloid leukemia. The gene calls are TRBV11-2 and TRBJ2-5; no reliable D call. This material consisted of PBMCs from the stem cell graft donor, taken from the stem cell graft. The CDR3 loop is CASSSLTNQETQYF. The CDR3 DNA is TGTGCCAGCAGCTCCCTCACTAACCAAGAGACCCAGTACTTC. The full variable domain, in which reference TRBV11-2 and TRBJ2-5 provide the parts outside the CDR3, is EAGVAQSPRYKIIEKRQSVAFWCNPISGHATLYWYQQILGQGPKLLIQFQNNGVVDDSQLPKDRFSAERLKGVDSTLKIQPAKLEDSAVYLCASSSLTNQETQYFGPGTRLLVL.